This is a list of T cell receptor beta chains from one sample in a study of cytomegalovirus exposure and HLA in healthy donors. The protocol was immunoSEQ multiplex PCR, while the TCRdb copy is restricted to in-frame clones and leaves out a portion. The profile shows 200,000 to 250,000 clones, 65% to 85% of them singletons. Sequenced material: PBMCs. Receptors were obtained from a boy younger than 10 in good health and CMV-seronegative. The CDR3 runs from the conserved cysteine through the conserved F or W. D genes are given only for firm matches. The size entry is marked missing in some rows and otherwise reads once, few, many or a size class.

V gene	J gene	D gene	clone size	CDR3 protein	CDR3 DNA
TRBV7-6	TRBJ2-6	TRBD1	NA	CASSLDGDRGTTGANVLTF	TGTGCCAGCAGCTTAGACGGGGACAGGGGGACTACTGGGGCCAACGTCCTGACTTTC
TRBV7-8	TRBJ1-3	TRBD1	NA	CASSLAQGGSGNTIYF	TGTGCCAGCAGCTTAGCGCAAGGGGGCTCAGGAAACACCATATATTTT
TRBV30	TRBJ1-6	TRBD1	NA	CAWSTGANSPLHF	TGTGCCTGGAGTACAGGGGCTAATTCACCCCTCCACTTT
TRBV25-1	TRBJ1-2	NA	once	CASSESAGANYGYTF	TGTGCCAGCAGTGAATCGGCAGGGGCCAACTATGGCTACACCTTC
TRBV13	TRBJ2-5	TRBD1	NA	CASSPRTGEETQYF	TGTGCCAGCAGCCCCCGGACAGGGGAAGAGACCCAGTACTTC
TRBV19	TRBJ1-5	NA	NA	CASSIPTMGRNQPQHF	TGTGCCAGTAGTATACCCACAATGGGCCGAAATCAGCCCCAGCATTTT
TRBV30	TRBJ2-7	TRBD1	NA	CAWAGQGRRAYEQYF	TGTGCCTGGGCGGGACAGGGAAGAAGGGCCTACGAGCAGTACTTC
TRBV5-6	TRBJ1-2	NA	NA	CASSLVVREEYGYTF	TGTGCCAGCAGCTTGGTGGTCAGGGAGGAGTATGGCTACACCTTC
TRBV9	TRBJ1-1	NA	NA	CASSPGGRGDTEAFF	TGTGCCAGCAGCCCCGGGGGTCGGGGAGACACTGAAGCTTTCTTT
TRBV27	TRBJ2-7	NA	NA	CASRQSKSIAYEQYF	TGTGCCAGCAGACAGAGCAAATCGATCGCCTACGAGCAGTACTTC
TRBV5-6	TRBJ1-3	NA	NA	CASSRPGMGNAIYF	TGTGCCAGCAGCCGTCCAGGGATGGGAAACGCCATATATTTT
TRBV27	TRBJ2-3	TRBD1	NA	CASQTGADTQYF	TGTGCCAGCCAGACAGGGGCAGATACGCAGTATTTT
TRBV5-4	TRBJ2-5	NA	NA	CASSLAGREETQYF	TGTGCCAGCAGCTTGGCTGGCAGGGAAGAGACCCAGTACTTC
TRBV5-8	TRBJ1-4	NA	NA	CASSLEWQSEKLFF	TGTGCCAGCAGCTTGGAGTGGCAAAGTGAAAAACTGTTTTTT
TRBV5-1	TRBJ2-3	TRBD1	NA	CASSAGQGNTDTQYF	TGCGCCAGCAGCGCCGGACAGGGGAACACAGATACGCAGTATTTT
TRBV6-6	TRBJ1-2	NA	NA	CASSETDVKYGYTF	TGTGCCAGCAGTGAGACAGACGTAAAGTATGGCTACACCTTC
TRBV9	TRBJ2-5	NA	NA	CASSSTGPQGLETQYF	TGTGCCAGCAGCTCCACCGGGCCCCAGGGTTTGGAGACCCAGTACTTC